The 19 T cell receptor beta chains presented below share a single source sample, sequenced in a study of cytomegalovirus exposure and HLA in healthy donors. TCRdb's copy holds only in-frame clones and misses some; the assay was immunoSEQ multiplex PCR. The top ten clones hold approximately 2.1% of a sample with approximately 160,000 clones, approximately 86% of them seen once. The sequenced sample consisted of PBMCs. The source is a woman aged 18-29 years in good health and CMV-seronegative.

The chain links TRBV5-1 to TRBJ2-1; 7 bases align to TRBD2. From germline, CDR1 is SGHRS and CDR2 YFSETQ. With V trimmed by 0 bases and J by 9 bases, 0 bases remained unmatched. This CDR3 spans 12 amino acids. CDR3 region: CASSLAGGEQFF. The CDR3 DNA sequence: TGCGCCAGCAGCTTGGCGGGGGGTGAGCAGTTCTTC.

The rearrangement joins TRBV7-9 to TRBJ2-1, with 10 bases fitting TRBD1. The V gene end was trimmed by 5 bases and the J gene end by 3 bases; junction bases not matched to a gene: 4. Germline V gene sequence: CDR1 SEHNR, CDR2 FQNEAQ (reference sequence). CDR3 size: 15 residues. CDR3 nucleotide sequence: TGTGCCAGCAGCACCCGGGACAGGGGCTACAATGAGCAGTTCTTC. It codes for CASSTRDRGYNEQFF.

V gene TRBV14 combines with J gene TRBJ2-5; 8 nucleotides match TRBD1. Trimming took 6 bases from V and 5 from J; bases not matched to a gene: 5. The V gene's germline CDR1 is SGHDN and CDR2 FVKESK. The CDR3 is 13 residues long. The CDR3 DNA follows: TGTGCCAGCAGGAGGACAGGGCGGGAGACCCAGTACTTC. It is translated as CASRRTGRETQYF.

This clone was picked up a small number of times. The chain combines TRBV9 with TRBJ2-2; a weak D match, TRBD2 (5 bases). The CDR3 is 16 amino acids. Germline CDR1 reads SGDLS; CDR2 reads YYNGEE. Trimming took 0 bases from V and 6 from J, leaving 15 bases between them. For the CDR3, the DNA is TGTGCCAGCAGCGTAGGGCCCCCTGGAGGAGCCGGGGAGCTGTTTTTT. Protein product: CASSVGPPGGAGELFF.

V and J are TRBV30 and TRBJ1-5, with D possibly matching TRBD1 (6 bases). Trimming stripped 5 bases from V and 7 bases from J, with 15 bases between. There are 13 residues in the CDR3. The germline gives CDR1 GTSNPN, CDR2 SVGIG (reference sequence). This chain's CDR3 is CAWGGGAWQPQHF. In DNA form, the CDR3 reads TGTGCCTGGGGAGGGGGGGCCTGGCAGCCCCAGCATTTT.

The V and J genes are TRBV2 and TRBJ2-7; 9 bases fit TRBD1. CDR1 and CDR2 from the germline V gene are SNHLY and FYNNEI. The CDR3 is 16 amino acids. V trimming: 10 bases; J trimming: 0 bases; junction bases outside the gene matches: 13. DNA of the CDR3: TGTGCCACCCTTGCGCGGGACAGGGTCAGCTCCTACGAGCAGTACTTC. Encoded protein: CATLARDRVSSYEQYF. The full variable domain, its missing parts supplied by reference TRBV2 and TRBJ2-7, is EPEVTQTPSHQVTQMGQEVILRCVPISNHLYFYWYRQILGQKVEFLVSFYNNEISEKSEIFDDQFSVERPDGSNFTLKIRSTKLEDSAMYFCATLARDRVSSYEQYFGPGTRLTVT.

The chain joins TRBV2 to TRBJ2-5; 9 nucleotides match TRBD1. CDR3 length: 14 residues. CDR1 is SNHLY and CDR2 is FYNNEI in the germline V gene. The J segment lost 4 bases and the V segment lost 9 bases, leaving 9 bases of the junction unmatched. The CDR3 region has the DNA TGTGCCAGTCACCGACAGGGGGGATCAGAGACCCAGTACTTC. The encoded protein is CASHRQGGSETQYF.

The J gene is TRBJ2-2, the V gene TRBV5-1; TRBD2 is a possible D gene (5 bases). CDR3 length: 15 amino acids. The germline V gene encodes CDR1 SGHRS and CDR2 YFSETQ. V was pared by 3 bases and J by 4 bases, with 13 bases between. CDR3 sequence (DNA): TGCGCCAGCAGCTCGGAGGCAGGCCCCACCGGGGAGCTGTTTTTT. As protein: CASSSEAGPTGELFF.

This chain uses TRBV19 with TRBJ2-7, with 11 bases identical to TRBD1. This CDR3 contains 16 residues. CDR1 is LNHDA, CDR2 SQIVND, per germline (reference sequence). Losses at the gene ends were 3 bases for V and 7 bases for J; bases not matched to a gene: 11. The CDR3 nucleotides are TGTGCCAGTAGTATGGGGACAGGGGGAAGTTTTACGGAGCAGTACTTC. Protein sequence: CASSMGTGGSFTEQYF.

J is TRBJ2-7 and V is TRBV5-1; 10 bases match TRBD1. This CDR3 is 14 amino acids long. The V gene end was trimmed by 3 bases and the J gene end by 6 bases; junction bases not matched to a gene: 6. Germline CDR1 and CDR2: SGHRS and YFSETQ. Here the CDR3 reads CASSSTGGVVEQYF. CDR3 in DNA: TGCGCCAGCAGCTCGACAGGGGGCGTCGTCGAGCAGTACTTC.

V is TRBV5-1 and J is TRBJ2-7; 12 positions agree with TRBD2. The CDR3 extends over 14 amino acids. V dropped 5 bases and J dropped 2; count of bases not matched to a gene: 2. Germline V gives CDR1 SGHRS, CDR2 YFSETQ. The CDR3 loop reads CASSTSGGTYEQYF. Written as DNA, the CDR3 is TGCGCCAGCAGTACTAGCGGGGGGACCTACGAGCAGTACTTC.

The rearrangement links TRBV18 to TRBJ1-1, with TRBD1 matching over 7 bases. The CDR3 length is 14 residues. After removal of 3 bases from V and 13 bases from J, the junction contained 14 bases not matched to a gene. Germline V CDR1 and CDR2: KGHSH, LQKENI. In DNA form, the CDR3 reads TGTGCCAGCTCACCTAACCGGGACAGCCAAATGGGTTTCTTT. Protein: CASSPNRDSQMGFF.

The chain recombines TRBV4-1 with TRBJ1-5, with D perhaps matching TRBD1 (6 bases). V was cut by 1 base and J by 7 bases, with 17 bases left in between. CDR3 length: 16 amino acids. Germline loops: CDR1 MGHRA, CDR2 YSYEKL. The CDR3 sequence: CASSQVWTDRGQPQHF. The CDR3 bases are TGCGCCAGCAGCCAAGTGTGGACAGACCGGGGACAGCCCCAGCATTTT.

The V call is TRBV29-1, the J call TRBJ2-5; D is unclear. The V gene's germline CDR1 is SQVTM and CDR2 ANQGSEA. Trimming removed 5 bases at V and 2 bases at J, with 6 bases between. The CDR3 is 11 amino acids. Written as DNA, the CDR3 is TGCAGCGTTCAGATACAAGAGACCCAGTACTTC. Its translation is CSVQIQETQYF.

The rearrangement joins TRBV19 to TRBJ2-7; D unclear. The CDR3 spans 13 residues. Looked up from germline, CDR1 is LNHDA and CDR2 is SQIVND (reference sequence). Trimming left V 5 bases short and J 2 bases short, with 10 bases between. This chain's CDR3 is CASSFGSTYEQYF. The CDR3 nucleotides read TGTGCCAGTAGTTTCGGGTCGACCTACGAGCAGTACTTC.

The CDR3: CASSFQGSYEQYF. The CDR3 DNA sequence: TGTGCCAGCAGTTTCCAGGGCTCCTACGAGCAGTACTTC. This rearrangement joins TRBV27 to TRBJ2-7; D may be TRBD1 (5 bases). The CDR3 contains 13 residues. V was clipped by 3 bases and J by 0 bases, with 6 bases between them. The germline CDR1 and CDR2 sequences are MNHEY and SMNVEV (reference sequence).

This clone was seen at least ten times. The chain joins TRBV30 to TRBJ2-7; a weak D match, TRBD1 (5 bases). V shed 4 bases and J shed 3 bases, with 13 bases lying between them. The CDR3 covers 13 residues. CDR1 and CDR2 from the germline V gene are GTSNPN and SVGIG (reference sequence). CDR3 protein: CAWTVDINYEQYF. The CDR3 DNA follows: TGTGCCTGGACAGTGGACATTAACTACGAGCAGTACTTC.

V gene TRBV5-1 combines with J gene TRBJ1-2; possible D gene TRBD1, 5 bases. The germline V gene has CDR1 SGHRS and CDR2 YFSETQ. The V end was cut by 0 bases, the J end by 6 bases, with 12 bases between. CDR3 length: 14 amino acids. The CDR3 sequence: CASSLAVQGNGYTF. The DNA of the CDR3 is TGCGCCAGCAGCTTGGCCGTTCAGGGAAATGGCTACACCTTC.

This chain links TRBV9 with TRBJ2-3; D ambiguous. This CDR3 spans 13 amino acids. With 5 bases removed from V and 0 bases from J, the gap between germline ends came to 7 bases. Germline V gene data show CDR1 as SGDLS and CDR2 as YYNGEE. DNA for the CDR3: TGTGCCAGCAGGAGCGCTAGCACAGATACGCAGTATTTT. Amino acid sequence: CASRSASTDTQYF.